What follows is one TCR beta chain and its context. Its antigen is currently unknown. This sample stems from a study of CD8+CD57+ T cells in acquired aplastic anemia. Study in general: Roughly 3.1 ug was the average amount of DNA from sorted CD4+ and CD8+ cells. Among healthy donors, CD4+ cells averaged approximately 11 million reads. Overall study results and limits: Patients and controls had CD8+ Simpson's diversity values that were not significantly distinct. Patients and controls were found to share over 25 CD8+ CDR3 sequences.

Germline V gene sequence: CDR1 MNHNS, CDR2 SASEGT. The CDR3 has 15 residues. The ends were cut back, 5 bases at V and 1 base at J, with 14 bases in the middle. TCR beta VDJ and CDR3 profiles were obtained from a genomic DNA template. TCRdb passed the reads through MiXCR, listing each CDR3 protein once. The sample yields 350,000 to 450,000 distinct CDR3 sequences, just under 70% seen once. Source material: sorted CD4+, CD8+, or CD8+CD57+ T cells (not recorded which) from PBMCs. The receptor's source is a human donor in good health, serving as a control. The gene calls are TRBV6-1 and TRBJ2-5; D is unresolved. DNA of the CDR3: TGTGCCAGCAGTTACGGCGGACGGAGCCAAGAGACCCAGTACTTC. Amino acids: CASSYGGRSQETQYF.